One and the same sample provided the 14 T cell receptor beta chains below, sequenced in a study of OX40 agonist ivuxolimab in advanced cancers. Library method: the immunoSEQ multiplex PCR assay. TCRdb took this table from immuneACCESS and kept in-frame rearrangements with V and J called. Such tables lack part of the clones; where checked against another copy, unresolved V genes explain under half of the gap, and the rest is unexplained. In all, the sample holds 100,000 to 150,000 clones, and 85% to 95% of those were seen once. The leading ten clones occupy roughly 1% of the sample. Specimen: CD4+ or CD8+ T cells sorted from blood, collected in a trial of the OX40 agonist ivuxolimab. These receptors originate from an adult with an advanced solid tumor such as melanoma, head and neck, liver or kidney cancer.

The genes are TRBV6-5 and TRBJ1-1, with D perhaps matching TRBD1 (5 bases). From germline, CDR1 is MNHEY and CDR2 SVGAGI. Trimming pared 2 bases from V and 11 bases from J, leaving 9 bases between. The CDR3 has 11 residues. The CDR3, as DNA: TGTGCCAGCAGTTACGCGAGGGGTGCTTTCTTT. Amino acids: CASSYARGAFF.

The chain joins TRBV28 to TRBJ1-2; no firm D call. Germline V lookup: CDR1 MDHEN, CDR2 SYDVKM. V lost 1 base to trimming and J lost 3 bases, with 3 bases between them. This CDR3 contains 12 residues. CDR3 bases: TGTGCCAGCAGTTTATTCGACTATGGCTACACCTTC. Translating gives CASSLFDYGYTF.

V gene TRBV6-5 combines with J gene TRBJ2-5; a possible D gene is TRBD2 (5 bases). V dropped 0 bases and J dropped 2 bases, with 7 bases sitting between them. Germline lookup yields CDR1 MNHEY and CDR2 SVGAGI. The CDR3 is 14 residues long. As DNA, the CDR3 is TGTGCCAGCAGTTACTCTACGGGGCAAGAGACCCAGTACTTC. Protein: CASSYSTGQETQYF.

This chain links TRBV4-1 with TRBJ1-4; D gene uncertain. Trimming pared 1 base from V and 8 bases from J, leaving 8 bases between. Germline assignment: CDR1 MGHRA and CDR2 YSYEKL. The CDR3 is made up of 13 amino acids. CDR3 nucleotide sequence: TGCGCCAGCAGCCAAGCCCTGAGAGAAAAACTGTTTTTT. Encoded protein: CASSQALREKLFF.

The V gene is TRBV21-1, the J gene TRBJ2-7; the listed D gene, TRBD2, was not tested against the DNA. TRBV21-1 is designated a pseudogene. The CDR3 covers 17 residues. CDR3 nucleotides: TGTGCCAGCAGCAAAGTATCTGGGAGCGGGAGCTTATACGAGCAGTACTTC. Protein product: CASSKVSGSGSLYEQYF.

CDR3 sequence: CASSSQRFYEQYF. The CDR3 DNA reads TGTGCCAGCAGCTCCCAGCGGTTCTACGAGCAGTACTTC. This chain uses TRBV7-9 with TRBJ2-7; possible D gene TRBD2, 5 bases. V lost 4 bases and J 3 bases, leaving 10 bases between the germline ends. The germline V gene has CDR1 SEHNR and CDR2 FQNEAQ (reference sequence). This CDR3 contains 13 residues.

As DNA, the CDR3 is TGTGCCAGCACCACCTCGGGCTCTGGAAACACCATATATTTT. Protein sequence: CASTTSGSGNTIYF. The chain is built from TRBV11-2 and TRBJ1-3; D gene unclear. The ends were cut back, 7 bases at V and 0 bases at J, with 10 bases in the middle. Germline CDR1 SGHAT, CDR2 FQNNGV. The CDR3 consists of 14 residues. The entire variable domain, with the rest obtained from reference TRBV11-2 and TRBJ1-3, is as follows: EAGVAQSPRYKIIEKRQSVAFWCNPISGHATLYWYQQILGQGPKLLIQFQNNGVVDDSQLPKDRFSAERLKGVDSTLKIQPAKLEDSAVYLCASTTSGSGNTIYFGEGSWLTVV.

The genes are TRBV28 and TRBJ1-4; no reliable D call. The CDR3 consists of 16 residues. Germline V gene sequence: CDR1 MDHEN, CDR2 SYDVKM. Trimming removed 5 bases at V and 4 bases at J, with 17 bases between. The CDR3: CASSEAQTYYNEKLFF. DNA for the CDR3: TGTGCCAGCAGTGAAGCGCAGACTTATTATAATGAAAAACTGTTTTTT.

The chain employs TRBV28 and TRBJ2-7, with D possibly being TRBD2 (7 bases). The CDR3 spans 16 residues. Germline V gives CDR1 MDHEN, CDR2 SYDVKM. V shed 3 bases and J shed 3 bases, with 18 bases lying between them. CDR3 in amino acids: CASSFGSGGLGYEQYF. For the CDR3, the DNA is TGTGCCAGCAGTTTCGGCTCGGGGGGCCTTGGCTACGAGCAGTACTTC.

The chain carries TRBV20-1 and TRBJ2-1; D is uncertain. With 5 bases removed from V and 8 bases from J, the gap between germline ends came to 10 bases. CDR3 length: 11 residues. CDR1 and CDR2 (germline): DFQATT, SNEGSKA (reference sequence). CDR3: CSAAPGHEQFF. CDR3 nucleotides: TGCAGTGCTGCCCCCGGGCATGAGCAGTTCTTC.

The CDR3 protein is CASSYVAPDEQFF. CDR3 DNA sequence: TGTGCCAGCAGTTACGTAGCTCCGGATGAGCAGTTCTTC. This chain uses TRBV28 with TRBJ2-1, with no clear D. V lost 4 bases, J lost 8 bases, and 12 bases lay in between. This CDR3 has 13 amino acids. Germline assignment: CDR1 MDHEN and CDR2 SYDVKM.

V gene TRBV19 combines with J gene TRBJ2-1; 9 nucleotides line up with TRBD1. Germline loops: CDR1 LNHDA, CDR2 SQIVND (reference sequence). There are 16 residues in the CDR3. With V trimmed by 7 bases and J by 7 bases, 14 bases remained unmatched. The DNA of the CDR3 is TGTGCCAGTAAAGGGGCCCAGGGGACAGGGTTGAATGAGCAGTTCTTC. It encodes CASKGAQGTGLNEQFF.

The chain links TRBV19 to TRBJ1-4; D not resolved. Germline CDR1 and CDR2: LNHDA and SQIVND (reference sequence). Trimming stripped 3 bases from V and 0 bases from J, with 11 bases between. The CDR3 has 16 residues. The CDR3 protein is CASSMWRQPTNEKLFF. CDR3 nucleotides: TGTGCCAGTAGTATGTGGCGACAACCAACTAATGAAAAACTGTTTTTT.

The CDR3 bases are TGTGCCAGCACCCGGGACAGGGGGCCCTATGGCTACACCTTC. Its translation: CASTRDRGPYGYTF. The V and J genes are TRBV5-4 and TRBJ1-2, with 12 bases fitting TRBD1. The CDR3 contains 14 residues. V lost 6 bases to trimming and J lost 4 bases; unmatched junction nucleotides: 4. Germline CDR1 reads SGHNT; CDR2 reads YYREEE (reference sequence).